This TCR beta chain was sequenced for a study of T cells in Graves' hyperthyroidism and ophthalmopathy. In germline, CDR1 is MNHEY, CDR2 SMNVEV (reference sequence). J lost 3 bases, V lost 3 bases, and 2 bases had no gene match. CDR3 length: 15 residues. At least ten counts were recorded for this clonotype. What was amplified from RNA transcripts were TCR beta CDR3 regions. HTBI primers were employed in a first-round RT-PCR of the TCR CDR3. Each CDR3 protein gets one entry after TCRdb re-called the multiplex PCR reads with MiXCR. The sample includes fewer than 700,000 distinct CDR3 sequences, over 15% of them seen just once.

The TCR sequence derives from a woman younger than 30 with Graves' ophthalmopathy. The material sequenced was blood. The gene calls are TRBV27 and TRBJ2-7, with TRBD2 identical over 13 bases. The CDR3 here is CASSFGLAGDYEQYF. In DNA form, the CDR3 reads TGTGCCAGCAGTTTCGGACTAGCGGGAGACTACGAGCAGTACTTC.